The rows below give T cell receptor beta chains drawn from one sample of a study of blood T cell repertoires in COVID-19. Sequenced by immunoSEQ multiplex PCR; TCRdb stores in-frame clones only, minus some. The sample has around 340,000 clones; 89% are singletons. Input material: peripheral blood. These receptors were collected from a woman aged 55-69 years with COVID-19, enrolled during active disease. Each CDR3 is given with its conserved first and last residue. Each record gives: D gene, clone size, J gene, V gene, CDR3 protein, CDR3 DNA. A D gene is named only where the DNA matches it firmly. Clone sizes are given selectively: once, few, many, or a class where the clone is expanded.

TRBD1 | NA | TRBJ1-6 | TRBV7-3 | CASSLMGGQDYNSPLHF | TGTGCCAGCAGCTTAATGGGGGGACAGGATTATAATTCACCCCTCCACTTT
TRBD1 | NA | TRBJ1-2 | TRBV27 | CASRGQGSYGYTF | TGTGCCAGCAGGGGACAGGGAAGCTATGGCTACACCTTC
NA | once | TRBJ2-1 | TRBV6-5 | CASSPTTGRYNEQFF | TGTGCCAGCAGCCCAACGACAGGCAGATACAATGAGCAGTTCTTC
NA | NA | TRBJ2-1 | TRBV5-5 | CASSDIQTGKYNEQFF | TGTGCCAGCAGCGATATACAGACAGGAAAATACAATGAGCAGTTCTTC
TRBD1 | NA | TRBJ2-3 | TRBV11-1 | CASSQTTGPSQDTQYF | TGTGCCAGCAGCCAGACGACAGGGCCCTCACAAGATACGCAGTATTTT
TRBD2 | once | TRBJ2-7 | TRBV9 | CASSVGFSGGYEQYF | TGTGCCAGCAGCGTAGGGTTTAGCGGGGGTTACGAGCAGTACTTC
TRBD1 | NA | TRBJ2-3 | TRBV9 | CASNPQGALGDTQYF | TGTGCCAGCAACCCCCAGGGGGCGCTGGGGGATACGCAGTATTTT
TRBD1 | NA | TRBJ1-2 | TRBV2 | CASRRGQGTYYGYTF | TGTGCCAGCAGACGAGGACAGGGGACATACTATGGCTACACCTTC
TRBD2 | NA | TRBJ2-1 | TRBV4-1 | CASSQDSAGGFYNEQFF | TGCGCCAGCAGCCAAGATTCGGCGGGGGGATTTTACAATGAGCAGTTCTTC
TRBD2 | NA | TRBJ2-3 | TRBV10-3 | CAISDWGTNTDTQYF | TGTGCCATCAGTGACTGGGGGACTAACACAGATACGCAGTATTTT
NA | once | TRBJ2-1 | TRBV9 | CASSVGGQLYNEQFF | TGTGCCAGCAGCGTAGGCGGGCAACTATACAATGAGCAGTTCTTC
NA | NA | TRBJ1-1 | TRBV2 | CASSLQGTNTEAFF | TGTGCCAGCAGTTTACAGGGTACGAACACTGAAGCTTTCTTT
NA | NA | TRBJ1-2 | TRBV19 | CASSINRAGGYTF | TGTGCCAGTAGTATAAACAGGGCAGGTGGCTACACCTTC
NA | NA | TRBJ1-6 | TRBV2 | CASRTLDRQNSPLHF | TGTGCCAGCAGGACTCTGGACAGACAAAATTCACCCCTCCACTTT
NA | NA | TRBJ1-2 | TRBV6-1 | CASSDRLYGYTF | TGTGCCAGCAGTGACAGGCTCTATGGCTACACCTTC
NA | once | TRBJ1-5 | TRBV28 | CASILGAANQPQHF | NA
NA | NA | TRBJ2-5 | TRBV5-4 | CASSFPQETQYF | TGTGCCAGCAGCTTCCCGCAAGAGACCCAGTACTTC
TRBD1 | NA | TRBJ1-4 | TRBV6-1 | CASSERTGAKEKLFF | TGTGCCAGCAGTGAAAGGACAGGGGCAAAAGAAAAACTGTTTTTT
NA | NA | TRBJ1-5 | TRBV28 | CASSPSGPSNQPQHF | TGTGCCAGCAGTCCCTCAGGCCCAAGCAATCAGCCCCAGCATTTT
TRBD1 | NA | TRBJ2-1 | TRBV19 | CASSDRGEVPNEQFF | TGTGCCAGTAGCGACAGGGGGGAAGTACCGAATGAGCAGTTCTTC
NA | NA | TRBJ1-1 | TRBV6-4 | CASSDETRIAFF | TGTGCCAGCAGTGATGAGACGAGGATAGCTTTCTTT
NA | NA | TRBJ1-1 | TRBV5-4 | CASSSRILQGNTEAFF | TGTGCCAGCAGCTCGCGAATCCTACAGGGGAACACTGAAGCTTTCTTT
TRBD2 | NA | TRBJ2-2 | TRBV7-2 | CASSLTGLATTGELFF | TGTGCCAGCAGCTTAACGGGACTAGCGACGACCGGGGAGCTGTTTTTT
NA | NA | TRBJ2-3 | TRBV6-5 | CASRRPGLTDTQYF | TGTGCCAGCAGGCGACCGGGACTCACAGATACGCAGTATTTT
NA | NA | TRBJ1-1 | TRBV24-1 | CATSESGTTNTEAFF | TGTGCCACCAGTGAATCCGGGACTACGAACACTGAAGCTTTCTTT
TRBD2 | NA | TRBJ2-3 | TRBV5-1 | CASSWGAGDTDTQYF | TGCGCCAGCAGCTGGGGAGCGGGAGACACAGATACGCAGTATTTT
TRBD1 | few | TRBJ1-2 | TRBV5-1 | CASSLLEGAEGYTF | TGCGCCAGCAGCTTGCTTGAGGGGGCGGAAGGCTACACCTTC
TRBD1 | once | TRBJ2-7 | TRBV9 | CASSVGKDRVHEQYF | TGTGCCAGCAGCGTAGGAAAGGACAGGGTCCACGAGCAGTACTTC
NA | NA | TRBJ2-3 | TRBV5-1 | CASSLAGTDTQYF | TGCGCCAGCAGTCTGGCGGGCACAGATACGCAGTATTTT
TRBD1 | NA | TRBJ1-1 | TRBV19 | CASSTPTGTLGAFF | TGTGCCAGTAGTACCCCGACAGGGACCCTTGGAGCTTTCTTT
TRBD1 | once | TRBJ1-1 | TRBV7-6 | CASSPRQGLNTEAFF | TGTGCCAGCAGCCCTCGACAGGGCTTGAACACTGAAGCTTTCTTT
TRBD2 | once | TRBJ2-7 | TRBV7-2 | CASKNGGGAYEQYF | TGTGCCAGCAAAAACGGTGGGGGGGCCTACGAGCAGTACTTC
TRBD1 | once | TRBJ2-7 | TRBV7-9 | CASSLTGTGIHEQYF | TGTGCCAGCAGCCTGACCGGGACAGGGATCCACGAGCAGTACTTC
NA | NA | TRBJ1-1 | TRBV7-6 | CASYTTPGGNTEAFF | TGTGCCAGCTATACAACGCCGGGGGGGAACACTGAAGCTTTCTTT
NA | few | TRBJ2-7 | TRBV6-6 | CASSSPDWSSYEQYF | TGTGCCAGCAGTTCTCCCGACTGGAGCTCCTACGAGCAGTACTTC
NA | NA | TRBJ2-7 | TRBV7-2 | CASSSWGAPGGTLGEQYF | TGTGCCAGCAGCTCCTGGGGTGCCCCAGGGGGGACCCTCGGGGAGCAGTACTTC
TRBD1 | NA | TRBJ1-6 | TRBV19 | CASSRDRGDSPLHF | TGTGCCAGTAGTAGGGACAGGGGGGACTCACCCCTCCACTTT
NA | NA | TRBJ1-1 | TRBV28 | CASTWRNTEAFF | TGTGCCAGTACGTGGAGGAACACTGAAGCTTTCTTT
TRBD2 | NA | TRBJ2-5 | TRBV4-1 | CASSQGASGGYQETQYF | TGCGCCAGCAGCCAAGGAGCTAGCGGGGGGTACCAAGAGACCCAGTACTTC
TRBD1 | NA | TRBJ2-7 | TRBV18 | CASSEPGQGNYEQYF | TGTGCCAGCTCAGAACCGGGACAGGGGAACTACGAGCAGTACTTC
NA | NA | TRBJ1-4 | TRBV5-6 | CASSFGGDEKLFF | TGTGCCAGCAGCTTTGGGGGGGATGAAAAACTGTTTTTT
TRBD2 | NA | TRBJ2-1 | TRBV28 | CASGRGGALQEQFF | TGTGCCAGCGGACGCGGGGGGGCCCTTCAGGAGCAGTTCTTC
TRBD1 | NA | TRBJ2-7 | TRBV18 | CASSPSGQGSEQYF | TGTGCCAGCTCACCTTCGGGACAGGGGTCCGAGCAGTACTTC
NA | NA | TRBJ2-5 | TRBV2 | CASRRRSADQETQYF | TGTGCCAGCAGACGTCGGTCAGCGGACCAAGAGACCCAGTACTTC
TRBD1 | NA | TRBJ1-4 | TRBV24-1 | CATSDRGQDHLNEKLFF | TGTGCCACCAGTGATCGGGGACAGGATCACCTTAATGAAAAACTGTTTTTT
TRBD1 | NA | TRBJ1-2 | TRBV7-8 | CASSLGGQGTYGYTF | TGTGCCAGCAGCTTAGGGGGACAGGGGACCTATGGCTACACCTTC
TRBD1 | NA | TRBJ1-6 | TRBV25-1 | CASSATQGWYSPLHF | TGTGCCAGCAGTGCCACACAGGGGTGGTATTCACCCCTCCACTTT
NA | NA | TRBJ2-4 | TRBV27 | CASRQDLAKNIQYF | TGTGCCAGCAGGCAGGACTTAGCCAAAAACATTCAGTACTTC
TRBD1 | NA | TRBJ1-1 | TRBV18 | CASSRHGQGFGNTEAFF | TGTGCCAGCTCACGACACGGACAGGGCTTCGGGAACACTGAAGCTTTCTTT
NA | NA | TRBJ2-1 | TRBV30 | CAWSVESRQFF | TGTGCCTGGAGTGTTGAGTCTCGTCAGTTCTTC
TRBD1 | NA | TRBJ2-4 | TRBV28 | CASSSDRVNIQYF | TGTGCCAGCAGTTCGGACAGGGTAAACATTCAGTACTTC
NA | NA | TRBJ1-1 | TRBV4-2 | CASSRNGMNTEAFF | TGTGCCAGCAGCCGGAACGGGATGAACACTGAAGCTTTCTTT